A single sample is the source of the 17 T cell receptor beta chains below, sequenced in a study of blood T cell repertoires in COVID-19. Sequenced by immunoSEQ multiplex PCR; TCRdb stores in-frame clones only, minus some. In the table there are nearly 110,000 clones, about 80% of which are singletons. The specimen was peripheral blood. These receptor sequences come from a man in his 70s with acute or convalescent COVID-19.

The rearrangement links TRBV7-2 to TRBJ2-1; TRBD2 matches at 10 bases. The germline V gene has CDR1 SGHTA and CDR2 FQGNSA. This CDR3 region has 14 residues. V lost 2 bases to trimming and J lost 7 bases; unmatched junction nucleotides: 2. CDR3: CASSLLLAGNEQFF. CDR3 sequence (DNA): TGTGCCAGCAGCTTATTACTAGCGGGGAATGAGCAGTTCTTC.

J is TRBJ1-6 and V is TRBV2; 8 bases are shared with TRBD1. Trimming removed 11 bases from V and 0 bases from J; junction bases left unmatched: 6. This CDR3 contains 15 residues. CDR1 is SNHLY and CDR2 is FYNNEI in the germline V gene. The CDR3 nucleotides are TGTGCCGGTAGACAGGGGAGCTCCTATAATTCACCCCTCCACTTT. Amino acid sequence: CAGRQGSSYNSPLHF.

The chain joins TRBV3-1 (or the pseudogene TRBV3-2) to TRBJ2-7; 9 nucleotides line up with TRBD2. CDR3 length: 14 residues. Germline V gene lookup returns CDR1 LGHDT and CDR2 YNNKEL (reference sequence). The junction had 5 bases not matched to a gene; V was cut back by 5 bases and J by 3 bases. This chain's CDR3 is CASSLAGDRYEQYF. CDR3 nucleotide sequence: TGTGCCAGCAGCTTAGCGGGGGATCGCTACGAGCAGTACTTC.

The V gene is TRBV12-3 or TRBV12-4, the J gene TRBJ2-1, with 11 bases matching TRBD2. V lost 7 bases to trimming and J lost 10 bases; unmatched junction nucleotides: 6. The CDR3 length is 13 residues. Here the CDR3 reads CASTLAGGQEQFF. DNA for the CDR3: TGTGCCAGCACCTTAGCGGGGGGGCAAGAGCAGTTCTTC.

The V and J genes are TRBV29-1 and TRBJ2-7; 8 bases match TRBD1. Trimming at V came to 6 bases and at J to 4 bases, leaving 5 bases not matched to a gene. The CDR3 has 12 amino acids. CDR1 and CDR2 (germline): SQVTM, ANQGSEA. The CDR3 nucleotides are TGCAGCGTGAGGACAGGGCAATACGAGCAGTACTTC. Its protein is CSVRTGQYEQYF.

The rearrangement uses TRBV7-2 and TRBJ2-2; D may be TRBD1 (6 bases). The CDR3 is made up of 15 amino acids. The germline V gene encodes CDR1 SGHTA and CDR2 FQGNSA. V was trimmed by 5 bases and J by 3 bases, leaving 13 bases between them. The CDR3 DNA is TGTGCCAGCAGCCGGACAGTAACCTACACCGGGGAGCTGTTTTTT. It yields the protein CASSRTVTYTGELFF.

This rearrangement joins TRBV7-8 to TRBJ2-5; TRBD1 agrees at 10 bases. The length of the CDR3 is 15 residues. In germline, CDR1 is SGHVS, CDR2 FQNEAQ. V dropped 5 bases and J dropped 1; count of bases not matched to a gene: 4. The CDR3 reads CASSARDRGQETQYF. The CDR3 DNA is TGTGCCAGCAGCGCCAGGGACAGGGGCCAAGAGACCCAGTACTTC.

Only a few counts were recorded for this clone. The genes are TRBV3-1 (or the pseudogene TRBV3-2) and TRBJ2-7; unclear D gene. V shed 4 bases and J shed 2 bases, with 12 bases lying between them. The CDR3 sequence is 14 residues long. CDR1 is LGHDT, CDR2 YNNKEL, per germline (reference sequence). The CDR3 is CASSPGLKPYEQYF. CDR3 DNA: TGTGCCAGCAGCCCAGGCCTTAAACCCTACGAGCAGTACTTC.

This rearrangement joins TRBV6-1 to TRBJ2-1; TRBD2 might be the D (8 bases). CDR3 length equals 16 residues. V was clipped by 4 bases and J by 8 bases, with 21 bases between them. CDR1 is MNHNS and CDR2 is SASEGT in the germline V gene. As DNA, the CDR3 is TGTGCCAGCAGTGCGCGTACACAGGGGCGGGGGGATGAGCAGTTCTTC. It encodes CASSARTQGRGDEQFF.

J is TRBJ1-1 and V is TRBV7-8, with 8 positions matching TRBD1. In germline, CDR1 is SGHVS, CDR2 FQNEAQ. V trimming: 1 base; J trimming: 1 base; junction bases outside the gene matches: 5. The CDR3 runs to 16 residues. The CDR3 protein is CASSLVRDRWNTEAFF. The CDR3 bases are TGTGCCAGCAGCTTAGTCCGGGACAGGTGGAACACTGAAGCTTTCTTT.

This clone was counted between two and nine times. This chain joins TRBV19 and TRBJ1-3; 7 bases match TRBD1. The CDR3 runs to 14 residues. The V gene end was trimmed by 3 bases and the J gene end by 2 bases; junction bases not matched to a gene: 1. From germline, CDR1 is LNHDA and CDR2 SQIVND (reference sequence). The CDR3 coding sequence is TGTGCCAGTAGTATGACAGGGCCTGGAAACACCATATATTTT. Its translation: CASSMTGPGNTIYF.

The chain carries TRBV3-1 (or the pseudogene TRBV3-2) and TRBJ2-1; D remains ambiguous. This CDR3 has 15 residues. Germline values: CDR1 LGHDT, CDR2 YNNKEL (reference sequence). The V end was cut by 1 base, the J end by 6 bases, with 13 bases between. The CDR3 region is CASSQAPPGANEQFF. The CDR3 DNA reads as TGTGCCAGCAGCCAAGCTCCCCCAGGCGCCAATGAGCAGTTCTTC.

V usage is TRBV11-2 and J usage is TRBJ2-5; 8 nucleotides agree with TRBD1. This CDR3 region has 16 residues. V shed 4 bases, J shed 1 base, and the junction held 8 bases outside the gene matches. Germline loops: CDR1 SGHAT, CDR2 FQNNGV. CDR3 sequence reads: CASSSILQGGQETQYF. Here the CDR3 DNA reads TGTGCCAGCAGCTCAATCCTACAGGGGGGCCAAGAGACCCAGTACTTC.

The sample holds one count of this clone. V gene TRBV19 combines with J gene TRBJ2-1; 8 nucleotides agree with TRBD1. Germline CDR1 reads LNHDA; CDR2 reads SQIVND (reference sequence). The V and J ends lost 1 base and 12 bases, in that order; junction bases with no gene match: 11. CDR3 size: 15 residues. DNA of the CDR3: TGTGCCAGTAGTATAGGGGGACAGGTTTCAGGGGTGCAGTTCTTC. This gives the protein CASSIGGQVSGVQFF.

The chain links TRBV18 to TRBJ1-4; D not resolved. The CDR3 extends over 17 amino acids. Trimming left V 3 bases short and J 3 bases short, with 17 bases between. Looked up from germline, CDR1 is KGHSH and CDR2 is LQKENI. CDR3 bases: TGTGCCAGCTCACCTTCGGTTGAGGCTCACTCTAATGAAAAACTGTTTTTT. This encodes CASSPSVEAHSNEKLFF.

V and J are TRBV12-5 and TRBJ2-5, with D possibly matching TRBD1 (6 bases). This CDR3 is built from 15 residues. Between the trimmed V and J ends, which lost 5 bases and 2 bases, there was a span of 15 bases. Germline CDR1 LGHNT, CDR2 FRNRAP. This CDR3 reads CASGATGIPQETQYF. The CDR3 DNA reads TGTGCTAGTGGTGCAACAGGGATCCCGCAAGAGACCCAGTACTTC.

V gene TRBV25-1 combines with J gene TRBJ2-7; D is perhaps TRBD2 (7 bases). The CDR3 sequence is 12 residues long. V was trimmed by 7 bases and J by 5 bases, leaving 12 bases between them. Germline CDR1 and CDR2: MGHDK and SYGVNS. The CDR3 DNA reads as TGTGCCAGCAAGAGGGGGGGTAACGAGCAGTACTTC. This encodes CASKRGGNEQYF.